Each of the 5 T cell receptor beta chains below was sequenced from the same sample in a study of CD8+ T cells in alopecia areata (dated by TCRdb to about 2018). The library relied on the immunoSEQ multiplex PCR assay. To provide template for TCR sequencing, every sample had RNA extracted and reverse transcribed into cDNA. In its TCRdb copy, this immuneACCESS table keeps in-frame sequences only and misses some clones. Where compared with another copy, unresolved V genes explain less than half of these, and the others have no known cause. For this sample there are hundreds of thousands of clones; around 62% appear just once. 0.45% of the sample belongs to the ten largest clones. Per the publication, the time point label means: baseline before oral tofacitinib. Source: CD4+ T cells sorted from blood, taken at week 0. The receptors originated from a human donor with alopecia areata.

This clone was seen a few times. J is TRBJ2-1 and V is TRBV7-9; no clear D. CDR1 and CDR2 from the germline V gene are SEHNR and FQNEAQ (reference sequence). V lost 2 bases and J lost 1, with 12 bases in between. The CDR3 contains 16 residues. The chain's CDR3 is CASSLFRSGSYNEQFF. DNA for the CDR3: TGTGCCAGCAGCTTATTTCGTAGTGGGTCCTACAATGAGCAGTTCTTC.

This clone turned up a few times. The CDR3 nucleotides are TGTGCCAGTACCTCTTACAATGAGCAGTTCTTC. Residues: CASTSYNEQFF. This rearrangement joins TRBV19 to TRBJ2-1, with D uncertain. Germline assignment: CDR1 LNHDA and CDR2 SQIVND (reference sequence). This CDR3 has 11 residues. The V and J ends lost 7 bases and 4 bases respectively, with 5 bases between them.

The chain joins TRBV14 to TRBJ1-3; D call uncertain. This CDR3 spans 12 amino acids. Trimming shortened V by 4 bases and J by 0 bases, and 1 base separated the two germline ends. CDR1 SGHDN and CDR2 FVKESK come from the germline V gene. The CDR3 DNA is TGTGCCAGCAGCCTCTCTGGAAACACCATATATTTT. As protein: CASSLSGNTIYF.

The rearrangement uses TRBV30 and TRBJ2-5, with D unclear. Germline V gene lookup returns CDR1 GTSNPN and CDR2 SVGIG (reference sequence). The CDR3 has 12 residues. Trimming took 2 bases from V and 5 from J, leaving 9 bases between them. The CDR3 region is CAWSSARETQYF. DNA for the CDR3: TGTGCCTGGAGTTCAGCGAGGGAGACCCAGTACTTC.

The chain is built from TRBV6-6 and TRBJ1-4, with D possibly being TRBD1 (5 bases). Trimming shortened V by 2 bases and J by 1 base, and 11 bases separated the two germline ends. Germline loops: CDR1 MNHNY, CDR2 SVGAGI (reference sequence). The CDR3 is 16 residues long. CDR3 nucleotide sequence: TGTGCCAGCAGTTACCGTCGGGGGGAAACTAATGAAAAACTGTTTTTT. Amino acids: CASSYRRGETNEKLFF.